This T cell receptor beta chain comes out of a study of control samples from healthy donors and cancer patients. Sequencing used immunoSEQ multiplex PCR; TCRdb keeps in-frame clones, though not all of them. The table includes under 110,000 clones, 75% to 90% detected once. Germline CDR1 LNHNV, CDR2 YYDKDF (reference sequence). The CDR3 is 15 residues long. In regard to this clone: A read error may account for a junction end that differs from germline.

This receptor was obtained from a man between 25 and 39 years old in good health. V gene TRBV15 combines with J gene TRBJ2-1; TRBD2 matches 10 bases. The sample was blood. The CDR3 coding sequence is TGTGCCTCCAGAAGCGGGAGGGCCTCCCACAATGAGCAGTTCTTC. As protein: CASRSGRASHNEQFF. The full variable domain, with the rest looked up from reference TRBV15 and TRBJ2-1, is DAMVIQNPRYQVTQFGKPVTLSCSQTLNHNVMYWYQQKSSQAPKLLFHYYDKDFNNEADTPDNFQSRRPNTSFCFLDIRSPGLGDTAMYLCASRSGRASHNEQFFGPGTRLTVL.